These 15 T cell receptor beta chains originate from one sample sequenced in a study of cytomegalovirus exposure and HLA in healthy donors. 13 Jbeta primers and 60 Vbeta primers were used for the PCR. Here immunoSEQ multiplex PCR was the method, and the copy in TCRdb shows in-frame clones only, minus some. The sample has more than 55,000 clones, 65% to 90% seen once. Sequencing input: PBMCs. The receptors here all came from a human donor in good health.

V and J are TRBV7-6 and TRBJ2-7; TRBD1 matches at 7 bases. The V gene's germline CDR1 is SGHVS and CDR2 FNYEAQ. V trimming: 5 bases; J trimming: 3 bases; junction bases outside the gene matches: 4. This CDR3 is 13 amino acids long. The CDR3 DNA reads TGTGCCAGCAGCCCGGGACAGAACTACGAGCAGTACTTC. This sequence encodes CASSPGQNYEQYF.

The chain has TRBV10-1 and TRBJ2-2; 9 bases agree with TRBD1. Per germline, CDR1 WNHNN and CDR2 SYGVQD (reference sequence). J gave up 6 bases and V 0 bases, and 5 bases lay outside the gene matches. The CDR3 consists of 16 residues. CDR3 bases: TGCGCCAGCAGTGAGTCGGGACAGGGAGGTGCCGGGGAGCTGTTTTTT. As protein: CASSESGQGGAGELFF.

The table lists this clone with a few counts. The V and J genes are TRBV7-2 and TRBJ1-2; no definite D call. The germline V gene has CDR1 SGHTA and CDR2 FQGNSA. The CDR3 consists of 13 residues. Between the trimmed V and J ends, which lost 1 base and 1 base, there was a span of 4 bases. CDR3 in DNA: TGTGCCAGCAGCTTAGACAATAACTATGGCTACACCTTC. It encodes CASSLDNNYGYTF.

V and J are TRBV19 and TRBJ2-3; TRBD1 matches 7 bases. The CDR3 extends over 15 amino acids. After removal of 1 base from V and 10 bases from J, the junction contained 11 bases not matched to a gene. Germline loops: CDR1 LNHDA, CDR2 SQIVND (reference sequence). The CDR3 DNA reads TGTGCCAGTAGTATAGGGGGACAGTATCCAGGGCCGCAGTATTTT. Residues: CASSIGGQYPGPQYF.

The J gene is TRBJ1-1, the V gene TRBV30; tentative D call: TRBD1 (5 bases). The V end was cut by 1 base, the J end by 5 bases, with 8 bases between. Germline lookup yields CDR1 GTSNPN and CDR2 SVGIG (reference sequence). The CDR3 has 12 amino acids. CDR3 amino acids: CAWSAGLTEAFF. The CDR3 DNA follows: TGTGCCTGGAGTGCAGGGTTAACTGAAGCTTTCTTT.

V gene TRBV9 combines with J gene TRBJ1-1; 8 bases are shared with TRBD1. Germline-derived CDR1 and CDR2 are SGDLS and YYNGEE. The ends lost 2 bases at V and 4 bases at J; junction bases unmatched: 10. The CDR3 extends over 16 amino acids. The CDR3 bases are TGTGCCAGCAGCGTCTCCTCCCAGGGGGCGGGCACTGAAGCTTTCTTT. Amino acids: CASSVSSQGAGTEAFF.

The gene calls are TRBV15 and TRBJ1-5; the D gene is possibly TRBD1 (6 bases). CDR1 LNHNV and CDR2 YYDKDF come from the germline V gene (reference sequence). This CDR3 region has 16 residues. V was shortened by 0 bases and J by 2 bases, with 11 bases between the two germline ends. CDR3 region: CATSRERGGRNQPQHF. The CDR3 DNA reads TGTGCCACCAGCAGAGAGAGGGGGGGACGCAATCAGCCCCAGCATTTT.

The V call is TRBV9, the J call TRBJ2-5; maybe TRBD1 (6 bases). This CDR3 spans 15 amino acids. Per the germline V gene, CDR1 is SGDLS and CDR2 is YYNGEE. V gave up 4 bases and J gave up 5 bases, with 18 bases separating them. CDR3 nucleotide sequence: TGTGCCAGCAGCCCAACCACAGGGCCCCCCGAGACCCAGTACTTC. Amino acids: CASSPTTGPPETQYF.

V and J are TRBV28 and TRBJ2-2; 7 bases are shared with TRBD2. The V and J ends lost 6 bases and 4 bases, in that order; junction bases with no gene match: 5. This CDR3 comprises 14 residues. Germline values: CDR1 MDHEN, CDR2 SYDVKM. The CDR3 reads CASRWSGATGELFF. CDR3 coding DNA: TGTGCCAGCAGATGGAGCGGGGCCACCGGGGAGCTGTTTTTT.

J is TRBJ1-6 and V is TRBV21-1. TRBV21-1 is shown as a pseudogene. This CDR3 comprises 16 residues. CDR3 DNA: TGTGCCGGCTATAAACCGGGGGACCCCCCGACTTCACCCCTCCACTTT. Residues: CAGYKPGDPPTSPLHF.

This chain uses TRBV10-2 with TRBJ2-5, with 12 bases identical to TRBD2. The J call may be faulty, since TRBJ2-7 better matches the DNA end. This CDR3 is 14 amino acids long. Per the germline V gene, CDR1 is WSHSY and CDR2 is SAAADI. CDR3 loop: CASSPSGRVYEQYF. For the CDR3, the DNA is TGCGCCAGCAGTCCTAGCGGGAGGGTTTACGAGCAGTACTTC.

This CDR3 reads CASSLEVGTLSYEQYF. The CDR3 nucleotides read TGTGCCAGCAGCTTGGAGGTGGGGACACTGTCCTACGAGCAGTACTTC. This sequence joins TRBV5-5 and TRBJ2-7; perhaps TRBD1 as D (6 bases). This CDR3 has 16 residues. Germline V lookup: CDR1 SGHKS, CDR2 YYEKEE (reference sequence). Trimming took off 0 bases at V and 1 base at J, with 14 bases between the two ends. The complete variable domain, with remaining parts taken from reference TRBV5-5 and TRBJ2-7, reads DAGVTQSPTHLIKTRGQQVTLRCSPISGHKSVSWYQQVLGQGPQFIFQYYEKEERGRGNFPDRFSARQFPNYSSELNVNALLLGDSALYLCASSLEVGTLSYEQYFGPGTRLTVT.

This clone was seen a single time. This rearrangement joins TRBV9 to TRBJ2-1; 11 nucleotides match TRBD2. The CDR3 contains 17 residues. Germline V gene sequence: CDR1 SGDLS, CDR2 YYNGEE. The V and J ends lost 2 bases and 4 bases, in that order; junction bases with no gene match: 8. CDR3 sequence: CASSVDSGRAYYNEQFF. Written as DNA, the CDR3 is TGTGCCAGCAGCGTGGATAGCGGGAGGGCTTATTACAATGAGCAGTTCTTC.

This clone was seen a few times. The chain carries TRBV11-3 and TRBJ2-2; 7 bases fit TRBD2. The length of the CDR3 is 20 residues. V was clipped by 5 bases and J by 4 bases; unmatched bases: 22. Germline values: CDR1 SGHNT, CDR2 YENEEA. The CDR3 nucleotides are TGTGCCAGCAGCGGGGCCATCCGGGCGGTACCCGGGGGGAGCACCGGGGAGCTGTTTTTT. Protein sequence: CASSGAIRAVPGGSTGELFF.

There are a few counts of this clone. The J gene is TRBJ1-2, the V gene TRBV25-1; a weak D match, TRBD1 (5 bases). Per the germline V gene, CDR1 is MGHDK and CDR2 is SYGVNS. The V end was cut by 4 bases, the J end by 10 bases, with 10 bases between. The CDR3 totals 11 residues. In DNA form, the CDR3 reads TGTGCCAGCAGTGTCCAGGGTTCCTACACCTTC. This translates into CASSVQGSYTF.